Here is one TCR beta chain with its context. The junction differs from germline at one of its ends, possibly a read error. The data derive from a study of PD-L1 blockade in urothelial cancer. Looked up from germline, CDR1 is KGHSH and CDR2 is LQKENI. The CDR3 runs 15 residues. Documented time point: peripheral blood 6 weeks after treatment start. Sequenced by immunoSEQ multiplex PCR; TCRdb stores in-frame clones only, minus some. The profile shows 120,000 or so clones, approximately 85% of them singletons. The specimen was PBMCs, collected around atezolizumab (anti-PD-L1) treatment. V is TRBV18 and J is TRBJ1-3; 7 positions match TRBD1. The receptor was derived from a man aged 50 to 60 with urothelial cancer. Here the CDR3 reads CASSPSSGLGGTENF. The CDR3 region has the DNA TGTGCCAGCTCACCTTCCTCGGGTCTCGGCGGGACAGAGAATTTT.